This TCR beta chain was found in a study of cytotoxic CD8 clonotypes in ibrutinib-treated CLL. Study-level information: Of a cohort that held some 12 relapsed/refractory and some 16 treatment-naive patients, fewer than 18 were IGHV unmutated.

Assay used: immunoSEQ multiplex PCR; TCRdb lists only in-frame clones, some missing. The sample has under 8,000 clones, less than 75% seen once. V dropped 1 base and J dropped 9 bases, with 13 bases sitting between them. CDR3 length equals 15 residues. Looked up from germline, CDR1 is SGHVS and CDR2 is FQNEAQ. This clone was recorded once. This TCR was recovered from a human donor with chronic lymphocytic leukemia. Sequenced here: PBMCs, sampled before ibrutinib treatment. The chain uses TRBV7-8 and TRBJ1-6; TRBD1 might be the D (5 bases). CDR3 amino acids: CASSLGGETISPLHF. The CDR3 DNA reads TGTGCCAGCAGCTTAGGGGGGGAAACGATTTCACCCCTCCACTTT. Drawing the rest from reference TRBV7-8 and TRBJ1-6, the complete variable domain is GAGVSQSPRYKVAKRGQDVALRCDPISGHVSLFWYQQALGQGPEFLTYFQNEAQLDKSGLPSDRFFAERPEGSVSTLKIQRTQQEDSAVYLCASSLGGETISPLHFGNGTRLTVT.